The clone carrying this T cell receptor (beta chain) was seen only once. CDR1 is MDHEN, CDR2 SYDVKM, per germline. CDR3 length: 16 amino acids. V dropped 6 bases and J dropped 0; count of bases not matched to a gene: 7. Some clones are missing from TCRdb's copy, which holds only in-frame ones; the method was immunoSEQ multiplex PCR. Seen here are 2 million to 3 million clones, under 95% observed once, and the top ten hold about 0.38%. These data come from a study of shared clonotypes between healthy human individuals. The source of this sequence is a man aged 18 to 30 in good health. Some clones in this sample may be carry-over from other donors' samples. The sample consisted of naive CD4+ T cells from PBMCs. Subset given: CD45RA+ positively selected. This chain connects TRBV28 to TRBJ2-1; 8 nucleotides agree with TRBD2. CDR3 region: CASRGLAGSSYNEQFF. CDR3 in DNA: TGTGCCAGCAGAGGCCTAGCGGGCAGCTCCTACAATGAGCAGTTCTTC.